The sequence of this T cell receptor (beta chain) was determined in a study of blood T cells in healthy people across ages. This clonotype showed up just once. Its antigen remains unknown. V lost 1 base and J 5 bases, leaving 12 bases between the germline ends. The CDR3 length is 15 residues. Per germline, CDR1 SGHTA and CDR2 FQGNSA. Findings and limits, study-wide: Across samples, TCR beta diversity tracked strongly with naive T cell percentage.

Sample-barcoded 5' priming and a J-beta primer mix drove a second PCR of roughly 7 to 11 cycles. TCRdb processed the 5' RACE reads anew with MiXCR; each CDR3 protein has one entry. Here the sample spans hundreds of thousands of distinct CDR3 sequences, roughly 60% being singletons. This receptor was taken from a man aged 25-40 years in good health. Sequencing used blood. This chain links TRBV7-2 with TRBJ1-5, with a weak D call TRBD1 (5 bases). The CDR3 protein is CASSLDARGHQPQHF. CDR3 in DNA: TGTGCCAGCAGCTTAGATGCGCGGGGCCATCAGCCCCAGCATTTT.